Shown below are 15 T cell receptor beta chains from a single sample sequenced in a study of brain T cells in children with intractable seizures. Time point meaning: blood from clinic visit 5 months post-surgery; TSC patient then seizure free. Repertoires were generated with immunoSEQ multiplex PCR, while TCRdb's copy carries only in-frame clones and drops some. Altogether 300,000 to 400,000 clones are present, over 90% being singletons, with the ten largest covering roughly 5.7%. The source material was peripheral blood, sampled 4 to 6 months after surgery. The receptors were gathered from a boy in the first two years of life with tuberous sclerosis and intractable seizures.

This clone was seen once. The chain recombines TRBV12-3 or TRBV12-4 with TRBJ2-7; a possible D gene is TRBD1 (6 bases). This CDR3 comprises 12 residues. Trimming pared 3 bases from V and 5 bases from J, leaving 8 bases between. CDR3 bases: TGTGCCAGCAGTTTTTCAGGGGACGAGCAGTACTTC. Residues: CASSFSGDEQYF.

The chain carries TRBV30 and TRBJ1-5; D not resolved. The CDR3 loop spans 16 amino acids. The germline CDR1 and CDR2 sequences are GTSNPN and SVGIG (reference sequence). Trimming removed 1 base from V and 0 bases from J, with 13 bases in between. CDR3 sequence (DNA): TGTGCCTGGAGTGGTGTAGGCCCTTATAGCAATCAGCCCCAGCATTTT. This encodes CAWSGVGPYSNQPQHF.

This clone was detected a few times. The chain employs TRBV5-5 and TRBJ1-5; D is ambiguous. This CDR3 has 14 amino acids. Trimming took 1 base from V and 0 from J, leaving 5 bases between them. Germline V gene sequence: CDR1 SGHKS, CDR2 YYEKEE (reference sequence). The CDR3 DNA reads as TGTGCCAGCAGCTTGACAGCTAGCAATCAGCCCCAGCATTTT. It is translated as CASSLTASNQPQHF.

The count of this clone is one. The chain has TRBV5-4 and TRBJ2-7; 16 bases align to TRBD2. The germline CDR1 and CDR2 sequences are SGHNT and YYREEE (reference sequence). V lost 0 bases and J lost 3; bases outside the gene matches: 9. This CDR3 is 19 amino acids long. The CDR3 region is CASSLAGLAGGVLHYEQYF. In nucleotides, the CDR3 is TGTGCCAGCAGCTTGGCGGGACTAGCGGGGGGGGTTCTACACTACGAGCAGTACTTC.

The J gene is TRBJ2-7, the V gene TRBV6-4; D may be TRBD1 or TRBD2 (7 bases each). Per the germline V gene, CDR1 is MRHNA and CDR2 is SNTAGT. This CDR3 spans 16 amino acids. Trimming left V 6 bases short and J 3 bases short, with 21 bases between. CDR3 nucleotide sequence: TGTGCCAGCAGGGGGGGGGACGGACAGGACAACTACGAGCAGTACTTC. Its protein is CASRGGDGQDNYEQYF.

This rearrangement joins TRBV30 to TRBJ1-2; D is unclear. The CDR3 has 13 residues. V lost 0 bases to trimming and J lost 7 bases, with 12 bases between them. Germline CDR1 is GTSNPN and CDR2 is SVGIG (reference sequence). The CDR3 DNA sequence: TGTGCCTGGAGTGTACTAGGGTTTACTGGCTACACCTTC. Its protein is CAWSVLGFTGYTF.

This chain links TRBV19 with TRBJ2-2, with D uncertain. Germline CDR1 is LNHDA and CDR2 is SQIVND (reference sequence). Between the trimmed V and J ends, which lost 8 bases and 6 bases, there was a span of 7 bases. This CDR3 region has 11 residues. The CDR3 bases are TGTGCCAGTGGGCTATCCGGGGAGCTGTTTTTT. It translates to CASGLSGELFF.

V is TRBV3-1 (or the pseudogene TRBV3-2) and J is TRBJ1-5; 8 bases fit TRBD1. CDR3 size: 17 residues. The germline V gene has CDR1 LGHDT and CDR2 YNNKEL (reference sequence). V was clipped by 3 bases and J by 0 bases; unmatched bases: 7. The DNA of the CDR3 is TGTGCCAGCAGCCAGACAGGGGTCCCTTATAGCAATCAGCCCCAGCATTTT. It encodes CASSQTGVPYSNQPQHF.

The J gene is TRBJ2-7, the V gene TRBV30, with TRBD2 matching 7 bases. V lost 3 bases, J lost 5 bases, and 13 bases stayed unmatched. CDR1 and CDR2 from the germline V gene are GTSNPN and SVGIG (reference sequence). The CDR3 is made up of 15 amino acids. The CDR3 loop reads CAWSIRRGGPHEQYF. In DNA form, the CDR3 reads TGTGCCTGGAGCATCCGAAGGGGAGGGCCCCACGAGCAGTACTTC. Filled out from reference TRBV30 and TRBJ2-7, the complete variable domain reads SQTIHQWPATLVQPVGSPLSLECTVEGTSNPNLYWYRQAAGRGLQLLFYSVGIGQISSEVPQNLSASRPQDRQFILSSKKLLLSDSGFYLCAWSIRRGGPHEQYFGPGTRLTVT.

The chain joins TRBV10-3 to TRBJ2-3, with 14 bases fitting TRBD2. The CDR3 length is 14 residues. CDR1 is ENHRY, CDR2 SYGVKD, per germline. V lost 8 bases to trimming and J lost 4 bases; unmatched junction nucleotides: 2. The CDR3 DNA sequence: TGTGCCATCGGGACTAGCGGGGGAGCAGATACGCAGTATTTT. This sequence encodes CAIGTSGGADTQYF.

This clone showed up just once. The V gene is TRBV19, the J gene TRBJ2-3; 7 bases are shared with TRBD1. The V and J ends lost 8 bases and 2 bases, in that order; junction bases with no gene match: 13. The CDR3 extends over 16 amino acids. CDR1 is LNHDA and CDR2 is SQIVND in the germline V gene (reference sequence). The CDR3 protein is CASSPVEGAHTDTQYF. The DNA of the CDR3 is TGTGCCAGTTCCCCGGTTGAGGGGGCCCACACAGATACGCAGTATTTT.

The chain combines TRBV30 with TRBJ1-3; 11 positions agree with TRBD1. Trimming cost V 3 bases and J 9 bases; bases outside gene matches: 7. The CDR3 runs to 14 residues. CDR1 and CDR2 from the germline V gene are GTSNPN and SVGIG (reference sequence). The CDR3 DNA sequence: TGTGCCTGGAGCCTGGACAGGGGGCGACCCACCATATATTTT. Its translation is CAWSLDRGRPTIYF.

This clone was observed a single time. The sample carries other DNA sequences with the same CDR3. This chain connects TRBV9 to TRBJ1-1; D is ambiguous. This CDR3 is 13 amino acids long. Germline lookup yields CDR1 SGDLS and CDR2 YYNGEE. V lost 2 bases and J lost 0, with 5 bases in between. The CDR3 protein is CASSVDLNTEAFF. CDR3 in DNA: TGTGCCAGCAGCGTGGACCTGAACACTGAAGCTTTCTTT.

This rearrangement joins TRBV18 to TRBJ2-1; 13 bases line up with TRBD2. CDR1 and CDR2 from the germline V gene are KGHSH and LQKENI. The CDR3 length is 15 residues. J lost 10 bases, V lost 6 bases, and 9 bases had no gene match. The CDR3 nucleotides are TGTGCCAGCTCCCCAAGACTAGCGGGAGGTCGCGAGCAGTTCTTC. It specifies CASSPRLAGGREQFF. Full variable domain (missing parts from reference TRBV18 and TRBJ2-1): NAGVMQNPRHLVRRRGQEARLRCSPMKGHSHVYWYRQLPEEGLKFMVYLQKENIIDESGMPKERFSAEFPKEGPSILRIQQVVRGDSAAYFCASSPRLAGGREQFFGPGTRLTVL.

This clone occurred a few times. The CDR3 here is CASSSNPSGGGYNSPLHF. CDR3 bases: TGTGCCAGCAGCTCCAACCCCTCAGGGGGGGGCTATAATTCACCCCTCCACTTT. V and J are TRBV5-4 and TRBJ1-6, with TRBD1 identical over 7 bases. The CDR3 sequence is 18 residues long. V trimming: 3 bases; J trimming: 3 bases; junction bases outside the gene matches: 12. Per germline, CDR1 SGHNT and CDR2 YYREEE (reference sequence).